This paragraph covers one TCR beta chain sequence. This entry is derived from a study of OX40 agonist ivuxolimab in advanced cancers. Only in-frame clones appear in the TCRdb table, and some are missing; sequencing was by immunoSEQ multiplex PCR. The data show about 82,000 clones, approximately 92% seen once. Trimming took 2 bases from V and 5 from J; bases not matched to a gene: 8. Germline CDR1 is MNHEY and CDR2 is SMNVEV (reference sequence). The CDR3 is 15 residues long. The receptor comes from an adult with an advanced solid tumor such as melanoma, head and neck, liver or kidney cancer. The source was CD4+ or CD8+ T cells sorted from blood, collected in a trial of the OX40 agonist ivuxolimab. The rearrangement links TRBV27 to TRBJ2-7, with 8 bases matching TRBD2. The CDR3 region has the DNA TGTGCCAGCAGTTTACAGGGACTAGTAAAACACGAGCAGTACTTC. Amino acid sequence: CASSLQGLVKHEQYF.